This T cell receptor (beta chain) was profiled in a study of blood T cells in healthy people across ages. Study-level results: It was held that the diversity estimates obtained from one million T cells were underestimates.

A sample-barcoded 5' primer and a J-beta primer mix were used in a second PCR of about 7 to 12 cycles. TCRdb reprocessed the 5' RACE reads with MiXCR, giving one entry per CDR3 protein. The repertoire holds 1.6 million or so distinct CDR3 sequences, with about 32% as singletons. V lost 3 bases to trimming and J lost 3 bases; unmatched junction nucleotides: 3. Germline V gene lookup returns CDR1 MGHRA and CDR2 YSYEKL. This CDR3 is built from 14 residues. This clonotype was observed many times. As yet, its antigen is unknown. The sequence came from a woman aged 30 to 39 in good health. Sequenced input: blood. This rearrangement joins TRBV4-1 to TRBJ2-5; the match to TRBD1 covers 8 bases. CDR3 nucleotides: TGCGCCAGCAGCCACTCGGACAGGGAAGAGACCCAGTACTTC. Amino acid sequence: CASSHSDREETQYF.